Following are 24 T cell receptor beta chains from one sample sequenced in a study of response to subunit inactivated influenza vaccine. TCRdb re-analysed the RT-PCR reads in MiXCR, keeping a single row per CDR3 protein. In the table there are more than 450,000 distinct CDR3 sequences, about 11% of which are singletons. Separately, the same data were catalogued under a study of T cells expressing NK-cell markers. That report adds: The TCR beta cDNA came from 5'RACE template switching with UMIs.

The sequences come from PBMCs from blood, collected on the day of vaccination. All receptors derive from a man between 45 and 60 years old who received an inactivated influenza vaccine.

This clonotype was seen a handful of times. The rearrangement links TRBV5-1 to TRBJ2-5; D remains unclear. V gave up 4 bases and J gave up 5 bases, with 15 bases separating them. Germline assignment: CDR1 SGHRS and CDR2 YFSETQ. This CDR3 has 14 residues. DNA of the CDR3: TGCGCCAGCAGCCCTCTTCGGGTGGGGGAGACCCAGTACTTC. The encoded protein is CASSPLRVGETQYF.

The V and J genes are TRBV27 and TRBJ1-6, with D perhaps TRBD1 (6 bases). This CDR3 is 15 amino acids long. Per the germline V gene, CDR1 is MNHEY and CDR2 is SMNVEV (reference sequence). The V gene lost 6 bases and the J gene lost 4 bases, with 13 bases spanning the gap. CDR3 bases: TGTGCCAGCAGCACGGTAGGACAGTATAATTCACCCCTCCACTTT. Amino acids: CASSTVGQYNSPLHF.

This clonotype was seen a handful of times. The rearrangement uses TRBV11-2 and TRBJ2-1; 8 nucleotides align to TRBD2. This CDR3 is 15 amino acids long. Germline V gene data show CDR1 as SGHAT and CDR2 as FQNNGV. Unmatched junction bases numbered 11, after V lost 5 bases and J lost 8 bases. The CDR3 coding sequence is TGTGCCAGCAGCCCCCAGCGGGGGCCAGGGTATGAGCAGTTCTTC. This gives the protein CASSPQRGPGYEQFF.

The V call is TRBV7-6, the J call TRBJ2-1; the D gene is possibly TRBD1 (6 bases). The CDR3 extends over 14 amino acids. Germline CDR1 SGHVS, CDR2 FNYEAQ. Trimming took 3 bases from V and 7 from J, leaving 13 bases between them. Here the CDR3 reads CASSFPGVLNEQFF. The CDR3 DNA reads TGTGCCAGCAGCTTCCCAGGGGTGTTGAATGAGCAGTTCTTC. The variable domain in full, completed from reference TRBV7-6 and TRBJ2-1, reads GAGVSQSPRYKVTKRGQDVALRCDPISGHVSLYWYRQALGQGPEFLTYFNYEAQQDKSGLPNDRFSAERPEGSISTLTIQRTEQRDSAMYRCASSFPGVLNEQFFGPGTRLTVL.

There are many counts of this clonotype. The rearrangement links TRBV28 to TRBJ2-5; no clear D. The V gene lost 2 bases and the J gene lost 4 bases, with 14 bases spanning the gap. The CDR3 is 15 residues long. Germline V gene lookup returns CDR1 MDHEN and CDR2 SYDVKM. The CDR3 bases are TGTGCCAGCAGTTTAACCCCACCAGGCGGAGAGACCCAGTACTTC. Its translation is CASSLTPPGGETQYF.

This clonotype was picked up a small number of times. This chain joins TRBV27 and TRBJ2-3; unclear D gene. The V gene lost 3 bases and the J gene lost 2 bases, with 6 bases spanning the gap. The CDR3 spans 13 residues. Germline V lookup: CDR1 MNHEY, CDR2 SMNVEV (reference sequence). Here the CDR3 reads CASSFQDTDTQYF. The DNA for the CDR3 is TGTGCCAGCAGTTTTCAGGACACAGATACGCAGTATTTT.

This clonotype was seen many times. The J gene is TRBJ1-6, the V gene TRBV11-2, with D unresolved. The CDR3 is 13 residues long. V lost 3 bases to trimming and J lost 9 bases, with 9 bases between them. In germline, CDR1 is SGHAT, CDR2 FQNNGV. CDR3 bases: TGTGCCAGCAGCTTTTCTGAAGCTTCACCCCTCCACTTT. Translating gives CASSFSEASPLHF.

The sample holds many counts of this clonotype. The chain carries TRBV7-2 and TRBJ2-7; TRBD2 might be the D (6 bases). The V end was cut by 1 base, the J end by 5 bases, with 18 bases between. This CDR3 spans 16 amino acids. Germline V lookup: CDR1 SGHTA, CDR2 FQGNSA. In DNA form, the CDR3 reads TGTGCCAGCAGCTTAGACGGATTGGGGGGTGTGAACGAGCAGTACTTC. As protein: CASSLDGLGGVNEQYF.

This clonotype was recorded a few times. The chain uses TRBV29-1 and TRBJ1-1, with D perhaps TRBD1 (5 bases). With 8 bases removed from V and 0 bases from J, the gap between germline ends came to 19 bases. The CDR3 is 15 residues long. Germline CDR1 and CDR2: SQVTM and ANQGSEA. CDR3 sequence reads: CSCRVQGGLNTEAFF. In DNA, the CDR3 is TGCAGCTGTCGGGTCCAGGGAGGCCTGAACACTGAAGCTTTCTTT.

The chain joins TRBV24-1 to TRBJ2-2, with TRBD1 identical over 8 bases. After removal of 3 bases from V and 3 bases from J, the junction contained 11 bases not matched to a gene. CDR1 is KGHDR, CDR2 SFDVKD, per germline. This CDR3 has 18 residues. CDR3: CATSDPLPGTGYTGELFF. CDR3 DNA sequence: TGTGCCACCAGTGATCCTCTTCCCGGGACAGGTTACACCGGGGAGCTGTTTTTT.

The rearrangement links TRBV3-1 to TRBJ1-2; tentative D call: TRBD1 (5 bases). The CDR3 covers 14 residues. V lost 0 bases and J lost 6, with 11 bases in between. CDR1 is LGHDT and CDR2 is YNNKEL in the germline V gene (reference sequence). The CDR3 region is CASSQDPRVHGYTF. The CDR3 DNA reads as TGTGCCAGCAGCCAAGATCCCAGGGTCCATGGCTACACCTTC.

The table lists this clonotype with a few counts. V is TRBV15 and J is TRBJ2-1; 7 bases line up with TRBD2. The CDR3 spans 16 residues. V lost 1 base to trimming and J lost 7 bases; unmatched junction nucleotides: 10. Germline loops: CDR1 LNHNV, CDR2 YYDKDF (reference sequence). CDR3 sequence reads: CATSRGSGASVNEQFF. For the CDR3, the DNA is TGTGCCACCAGCAGAGGAAGCGGGGCTAGCGTGAATGAGCAGTTCTTC. The complete variable domain, with remaining parts taken from reference TRBV15 and TRBJ2-1, reads DAMVIQNPRYQVTQFGKPVTLSCSQTLNHNVMYWYQQKSSQAPKLLFHYYDKDFNNEADTPDNFQSRRPNTSFCFLDIRSPGLGDTAMYLCATSRGSGASVNEQFFGPGTRLTVL.

This clonotype was found a few times. CDR3 loop: CASSLLAGGKNTGELFF. As DNA, the CDR3 is TGTGCCAGCAGCCTCCTAGCGGGAGGGAAGAACACCGGGGAGCTGTTTTTT. The rearrangement joins TRBV3-1 to TRBJ2-2; 12 bases map to TRBD2. V dropped 4 bases and J dropped 1; count of bases not matched to a gene: 4. Germline lookup yields CDR1 LGHDT and CDR2 YNNKEL (reference sequence). The CDR3 has 17 amino acids.

This clonotype was seen a handful of times. The chain combines TRBV18 with TRBJ2-1; D is perhaps TRBD1 (5 bases). Trimming removed 6 bases at V and 7 bases at J, with 16 bases between. The CDR3 runs 14 residues. Germline CDR1 KGHSH, CDR2 LQKENI. The CDR3 coding sequence is TGTGCCAGCTCCCTTTCGGACATGAGTAATGAGCAGTTCTTC. As protein: CASSLSDMSNEQFF.

V usage is TRBV25-1 and J usage is TRBJ2-1; no clear D gene. V was shortened by 4 bases and J by 0 bases, with 10 bases between the two germline ends. Looked up from germline, CDR1 is MGHDK and CDR2 is SYGVNS. The CDR3 covers 15 residues. The CDR3 sequence is CASSAPPGSYNEQFF. CDR3 DNA: TGTGCCAGCAGTGCCCCCCCCGGCTCCTACAATGAGCAGTTCTTC.

This clonotype has a handful of counts. CDR3 protein: CASSQVQDRVEQYF. Written as DNA, the CDR3 is TGTGCCAGCAGCCAAGTCCAAGACAGGGTCGAGCAGTACTTC. V usage is TRBV3-1 and J usage is TRBJ2-7, with TRBD1 matching 7 bases. The V gene's germline CDR1 is LGHDT and CDR2 YNNKEL (reference sequence). V was pared by 1 base and J by 6 bases, with 6 bases of the junction left unmatched. There are 14 residues in the CDR3.

The chain uses TRBV7-9 and TRBJ2-3; 10 bases align to TRBD2. CDR3 length equals 15 residues. Germline loops: CDR1 SEHNR, CDR2 FQNEAQ (reference sequence). Losses at the gene ends were 2 bases for V and 4 bases for J; bases not matched to a gene: 3. The CDR3 spells CASSLPSGSSDTQYF. CDR3 DNA sequence: TGTGCCAGCAGCTTACCTAGCGGGAGTTCAGATACGCAGTATTTT.

V is TRBV28 and J is TRBJ2-2; no clear D. The CDR3 is 13 residues long. The V gene lost 7 bases and the J gene lost 7 bases, with 13 bases spanning the gap. In germline, CDR1 is MDHEN, CDR2 SYDVKM. The CDR3 DNA reads TGTGCCAGCATGAGTGGGTTAGGCGGGGAGCTGTTTTTT. This codes for CASMSGLGGELFF.

The J gene is TRBJ2-3, the V gene TRBV5-5; possible D gene TRBD1, 6 bases. Germline V gives CDR1 SGHKS, CDR2 YYEKEE (reference sequence). This CDR3 has 15 residues. Between the trimmed V and J ends, which lost 0 bases and 4 bases, there was a span of 12 bases. The CDR3 region is CASSLEQGSADTQYF. For the CDR3, the DNA is TGTGCCAGCAGCTTGGAACAGGGTTCGGCAGATACGCAGTATTTT.

This clonotype was recorded many times. The chain is built from TRBV29-1 and TRBJ2-3; maybe TRBD2 (6 bases). This CDR3 comprises 15 residues. Germline CDR1 is SQVTM and CDR2 is ANQGSEA. The V end was cut by 3 bases, the J end by 8 bases, with 21 bases between. The CDR3 DNA is TGCAGCGTTGACCAGGGATACCTGGTGGAGGGTACGCAGTATTTT. Encoded protein: CSVDQGYLVEGTQYF.

This clonotype was seen a handful of times. J is TRBJ1-1 and V is TRBV29-1, with a possible D match to TRBD1 (6 bases). The CDR3 is made up of 12 amino acids. Trimming took 7 bases from V and 3 from J, leaving 12 bases between them. The germline CDR1 and CDR2 sequences are SQVTM and ANQGSEA. DNA of the CDR3: TGCAGCGCCTGGGGGGGCGACACTGAAGCTTTCTTT. As protein: CSAWGGDTEAFF.

J is TRBJ2-3 and V is TRBV25-1; D unresolved. From germline, CDR1 is MGHDK and CDR2 SYGVNS. The length of the CDR3 is 14 residues. The V end was cut by 1 base, the J end by 5 bases, with 10 bases between. Here the CDR3 reads CASSELVTRDTQYF. The CDR3 DNA reads as TGTGCCAGCAGTGAATTAGTTACAAGAGATACGCAGTATTTT.

This clonotype was counted only a few times. The CDR3 nucleotides read TGTGCCAGCAGCGCGGGACCCGGGGCCTACGAGCAGTACTTC. Amino acids: CASSAGPGAYEQYF. This rearrangement joins TRBV7-9 to TRBJ2-7; the D gene is possibly TRBD2 (6 bases). Trimming stripped 5 bases from V and 2 bases from J, with 13 bases between. CDR3 length: 14 amino acids. Germline V gene data show CDR1 as SEHNR and CDR2 as FQNEAQ (reference sequence).

This chain links TRBV11-2 with TRBJ2-1, with 7 bases that match TRBD2. This CDR3 contains 16 residues. CDR1 is SGHAT and CDR2 is FQNNGV in the germline V gene. The trim removed 5 bases at V and 4 bases at J, leaving 11 bases unmatched. The CDR3 coding sequence is TGTGCCAGCAGCCCCCGGCTAGCGGTCGATTACAATGAGCAGTTCTTC. This codes for CASSPRLAVDYNEQFF.